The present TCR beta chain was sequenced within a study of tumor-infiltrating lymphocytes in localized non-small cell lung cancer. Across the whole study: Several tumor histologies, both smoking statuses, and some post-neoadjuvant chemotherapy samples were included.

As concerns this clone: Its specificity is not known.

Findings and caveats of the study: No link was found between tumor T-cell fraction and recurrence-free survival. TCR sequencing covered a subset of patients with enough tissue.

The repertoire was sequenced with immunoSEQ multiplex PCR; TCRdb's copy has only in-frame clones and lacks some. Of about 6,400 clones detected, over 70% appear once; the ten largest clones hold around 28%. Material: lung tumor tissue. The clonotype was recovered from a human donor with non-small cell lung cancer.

The CDR3 DNA reads TGTGCCAGCAGCTACGGACAGGGGAAGGCAGATACGCAGTATTTT. The encoded protein is CASSYGQGKADTQYF. The chain joins TRBV4-2 to TRBJ2-3, with TRBD1 matching over 9 bases. CDR3 length: 15 amino acids. V gave up 5 bases and J gave up 4 bases; unmatched junction bases: 7. Germline CDR1 LGHNA, CDR2 YNFKEQ.